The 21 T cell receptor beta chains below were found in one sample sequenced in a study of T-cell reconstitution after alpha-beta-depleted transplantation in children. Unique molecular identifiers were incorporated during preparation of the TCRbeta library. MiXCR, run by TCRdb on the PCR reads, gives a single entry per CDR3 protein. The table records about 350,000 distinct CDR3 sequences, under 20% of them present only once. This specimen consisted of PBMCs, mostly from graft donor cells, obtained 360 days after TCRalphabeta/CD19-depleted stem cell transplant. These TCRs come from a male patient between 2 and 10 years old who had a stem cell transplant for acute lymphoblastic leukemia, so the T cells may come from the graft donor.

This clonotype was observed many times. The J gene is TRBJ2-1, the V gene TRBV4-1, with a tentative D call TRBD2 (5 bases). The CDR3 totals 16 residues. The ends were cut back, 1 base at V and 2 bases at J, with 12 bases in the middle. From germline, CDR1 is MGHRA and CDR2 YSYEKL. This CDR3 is CASSQGASQTYNEQFF. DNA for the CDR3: TGCGCCAGCAGCCAAGGAGCTAGCCAAACCTACAATGAGCAGTTCTTC.

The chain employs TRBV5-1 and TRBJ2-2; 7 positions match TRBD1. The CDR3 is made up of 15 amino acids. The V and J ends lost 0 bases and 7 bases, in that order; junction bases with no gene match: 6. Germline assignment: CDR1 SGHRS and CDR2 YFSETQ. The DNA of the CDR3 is TGCGCCAGCAGCTTGGCTGGGACAGTGAGCGGGGAGCTGTTTTTT. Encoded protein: CASSLAGTVSGELFF.

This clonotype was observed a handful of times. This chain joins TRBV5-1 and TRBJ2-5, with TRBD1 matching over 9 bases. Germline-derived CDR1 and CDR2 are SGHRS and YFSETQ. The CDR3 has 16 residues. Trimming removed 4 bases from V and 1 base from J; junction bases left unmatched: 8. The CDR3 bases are TGCGCCAGCAGCAATCGACAGGGGGGTTTCCAAGAGACCCAGTACTTC. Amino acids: CASSNRQGGFQETQYF.

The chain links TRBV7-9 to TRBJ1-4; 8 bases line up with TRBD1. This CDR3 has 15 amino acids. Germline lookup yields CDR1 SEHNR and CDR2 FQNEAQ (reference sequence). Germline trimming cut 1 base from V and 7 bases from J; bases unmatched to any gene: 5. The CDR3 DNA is TGTGCCAGCAGCTTAGGGACAGGGCTAACTGAAAAACTGTTTTTT. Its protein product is CASSLGTGLTEKLFF.

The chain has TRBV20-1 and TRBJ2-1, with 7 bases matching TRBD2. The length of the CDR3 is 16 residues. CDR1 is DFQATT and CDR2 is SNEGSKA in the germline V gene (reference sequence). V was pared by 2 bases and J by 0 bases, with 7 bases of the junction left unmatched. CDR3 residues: CSARRPAGRSYNEQFF. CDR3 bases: TGCAGTGCTAGACGCCCAGCGGGACGCTCCTACAATGAGCAGTTCTTC.

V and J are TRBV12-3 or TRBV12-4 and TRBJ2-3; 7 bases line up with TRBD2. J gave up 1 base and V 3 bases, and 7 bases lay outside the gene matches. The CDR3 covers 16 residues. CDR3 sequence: CASSFSGGGRTDTQYF. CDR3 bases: TGTGCCAGCAGTTTCTCGGGAGGAGGCCGCACAGATACGCAGTATTTT.

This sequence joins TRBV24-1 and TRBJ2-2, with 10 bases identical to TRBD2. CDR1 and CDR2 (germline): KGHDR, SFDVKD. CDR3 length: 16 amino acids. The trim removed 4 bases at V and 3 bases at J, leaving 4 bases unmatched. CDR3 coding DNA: TGTGCCACCAGTGACCTAGCGGGAGAGGACACCGGGGAGCTGTTTTTT. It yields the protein CATSDLAGEDTGELFF.

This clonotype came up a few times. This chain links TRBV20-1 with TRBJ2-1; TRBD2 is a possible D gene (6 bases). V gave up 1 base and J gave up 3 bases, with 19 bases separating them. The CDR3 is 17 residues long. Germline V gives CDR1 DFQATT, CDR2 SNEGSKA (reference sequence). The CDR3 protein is CSARGAGITDIYNEQFF. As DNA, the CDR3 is TGCAGTGCTAGAGGGGCGGGAATAACTGATATCTACAATGAGCAGTTCTTC.

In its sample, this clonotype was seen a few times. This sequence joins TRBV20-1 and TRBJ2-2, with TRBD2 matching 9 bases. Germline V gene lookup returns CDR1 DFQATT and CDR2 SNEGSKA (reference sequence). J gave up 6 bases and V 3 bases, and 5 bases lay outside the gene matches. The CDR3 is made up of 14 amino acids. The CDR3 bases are TGCAGTGCTAGGGCCAGCGGGAGGTCCGGGGAGCTGTTTTTT. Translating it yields CSARASGRSGELFF.

For the CDR3, the DNA is TGCGCCAGCAGCCAAACGACAGGGATAAGCTCCTACGAGCAGTACTTC. As protein: CASSQTTGISSYEQYF. The chain links TRBV4-3 to TRBJ2-7, with 7 bases identical to TRBD1. Germline loops: CDR1 LGHNA, CDR2 YSLEER. The junction had 7 bases not matched to a gene; V was cut back by 2 bases and J by 0 bases. This CDR3 comprises 16 residues.

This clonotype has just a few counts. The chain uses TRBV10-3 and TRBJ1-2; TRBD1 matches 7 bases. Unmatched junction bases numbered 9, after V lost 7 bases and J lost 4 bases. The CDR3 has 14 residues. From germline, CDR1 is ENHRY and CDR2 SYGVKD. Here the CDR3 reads CAITSEGGSYGYTF. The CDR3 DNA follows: TGTGCCATCACCTCAGAAGGGGGCAGCTATGGCTACACCTTC.

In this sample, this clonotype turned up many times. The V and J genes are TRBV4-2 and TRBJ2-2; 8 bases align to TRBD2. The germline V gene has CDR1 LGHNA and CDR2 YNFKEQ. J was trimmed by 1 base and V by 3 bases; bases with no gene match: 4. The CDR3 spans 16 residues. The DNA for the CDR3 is TGTGCCAGCAGCCACCGACTAGCGAAGAACACCGGGGAGCTGTTTTTT. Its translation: CASSHRLAKNTGELFF.

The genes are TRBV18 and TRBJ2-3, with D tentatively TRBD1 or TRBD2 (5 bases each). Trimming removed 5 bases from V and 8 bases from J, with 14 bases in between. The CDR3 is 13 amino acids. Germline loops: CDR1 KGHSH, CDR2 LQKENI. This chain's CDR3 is CASSDGTASTQYF. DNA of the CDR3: TGTGCCAGCTCAGACGGGACCGCTAGTACGCAGTATTTT.

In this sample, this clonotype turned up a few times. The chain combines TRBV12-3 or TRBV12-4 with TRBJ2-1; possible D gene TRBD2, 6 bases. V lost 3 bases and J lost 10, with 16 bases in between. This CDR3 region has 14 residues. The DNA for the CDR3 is TGTGCCAGCAGTTTTGGGTCGGGAGTCCGGGAGCAGTTCTTC. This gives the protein CASSFGSGVREQFF.

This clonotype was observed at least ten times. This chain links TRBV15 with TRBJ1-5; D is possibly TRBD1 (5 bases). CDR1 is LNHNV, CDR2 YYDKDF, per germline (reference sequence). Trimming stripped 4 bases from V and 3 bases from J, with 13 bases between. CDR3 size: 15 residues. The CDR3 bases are TGTGCCACCAGCATAGGGGCGGCATTCAATCAGCCCCAGCATTTT. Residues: CATSIGAAFNQPQHF.

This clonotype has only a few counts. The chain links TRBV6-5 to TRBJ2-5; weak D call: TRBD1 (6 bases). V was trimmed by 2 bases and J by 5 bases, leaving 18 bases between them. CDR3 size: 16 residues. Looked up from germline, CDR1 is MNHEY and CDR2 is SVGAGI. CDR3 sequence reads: CASSYLQGMGQETQYF. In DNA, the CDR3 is TGTGCCAGCAGTTACCTTCAGGGGATGGGGCAGGAGACCCAGTACTTC.

CDR3: CASSVNGGEQFF. Written as DNA, the CDR3 is TGTGCCAGCAGCGTTAATGGAGGTGAGCAGTTCTTC. The chain joins TRBV9 to TRBJ2-1; D is possibly TRBD2 (5 bases). The CDR3 consists of 12 residues. Trimming removed 2 bases from V and 9 bases from J, with 9 bases in between. Germline loops: CDR1 SGDLS, CDR2 YYNGEE. Based on the CDR3 plus reference TRBV9 and TRBJ2-1, the full variable domain is DSGVTQTPKHLITATGQRVTLRCSPRSGDLSVYWYQQSLDQGLQFLIQYYNGEERAKGNILERFSAQQFPDLHSELNLSSLELGDSALYFCASSVNGGEQFFGPGTRLTVL.

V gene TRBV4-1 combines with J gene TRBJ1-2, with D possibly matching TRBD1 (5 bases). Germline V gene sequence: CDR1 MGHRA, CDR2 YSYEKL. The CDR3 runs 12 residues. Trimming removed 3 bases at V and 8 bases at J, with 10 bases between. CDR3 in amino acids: CASSHPQEGYTF. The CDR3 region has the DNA TGCGCCAGCAGCCACCCACAGGAAGGCTACACCTTC.

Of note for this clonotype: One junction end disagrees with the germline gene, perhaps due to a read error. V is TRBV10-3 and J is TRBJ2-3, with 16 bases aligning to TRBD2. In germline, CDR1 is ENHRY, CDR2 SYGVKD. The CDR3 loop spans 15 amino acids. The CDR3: CAISRGLAGGQWQNF. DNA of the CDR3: TGTGCCATCAGCAGGGGACTAGCGGGAGGGCAATGGCAAAATTTT.

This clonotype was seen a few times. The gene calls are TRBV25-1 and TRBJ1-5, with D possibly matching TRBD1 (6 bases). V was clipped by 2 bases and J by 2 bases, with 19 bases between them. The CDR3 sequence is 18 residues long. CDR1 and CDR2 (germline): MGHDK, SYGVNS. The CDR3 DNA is TGTGCCAGCAGTGAAAGGGGGGAGGGAGGGGAAGGCAATCAGCCCCAGCATTTT. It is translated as CASSERGEGGEGNQPQHF.

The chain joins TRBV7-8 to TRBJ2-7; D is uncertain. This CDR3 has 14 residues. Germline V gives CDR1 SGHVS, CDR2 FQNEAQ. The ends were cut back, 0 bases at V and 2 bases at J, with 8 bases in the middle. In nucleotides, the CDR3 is TGTGCCAGCAGCTTAGCCCTCAGTCCCTACGAGCAGTACTTC. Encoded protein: CASSLALSPYEQYF.